Each of the 22 T cell receptor beta chains below was sequenced from the same sample in a study of T-cell reconstitution after alpha-beta-depleted transplantation in children. The TCRbeta library incorporated unique molecular identifiers. One entry per CDR3 protein results from TCRdb running MiXCR on the PCR reads. The sample gives around 600,000 distinct CDR3 sequences, under 25% of which show up once; roughly an eighth is in the top ten. Specimen: PBMCs, mostly from graft donor cells, collected 360 days after TCRalphabeta/CD19-depleted stem cell transplant. The receptors were gathered from a boy under three years old who had a stem cell transplant for acute myeloid leukemia, so the T cells may come from the graft donor.

J is TRBJ2-2 and V is TRBV7-6, with TRBD1 as a possible D gene (6 bases). The V end lost 6 bases, the J end lost 1 base, and 12 bases lay between the germline ends. The CDR3 extends over 15 amino acids. The germline V gene encodes CDR1 SGHVS and CDR2 FNYEAQ. The CDR3 DNA sequence: TGTGCCAGCAGGGCCGGGACACTGAACACCGGGGAGCTGTTTTTT. This translates into CASRAGTLNTGELFF.

The chain carries TRBV6-1 and TRBJ2-3; 9 bases line up with TRBD1. The V and J ends lost 4 bases and 1 base, in that order; junction bases with no gene match: 12. The CDR3 runs to 18 residues. The V gene's germline CDR1 is MNHNS and CDR2 SASEGT. The CDR3 bases are TGTGCCAGCAGTGGGGACAGGGTAATTCTCTTTCGCACAGATACGCAGTATTTT. Translating gives CASSGDRVILFRTDTQYF.

The chain carries TRBV11-2 and TRBJ2-6; the match to TRBD1 covers 8 bases. With V trimmed by 5 bases and J by 3 bases, 15 bases remained unmatched. The CDR3 is 19 residues long. Germline values: CDR1 SGHAT, CDR2 FQNNGV. The DNA for the CDR3 is TGTGCCAGCAGCAAGACCGGGACAGGAGGTGGAGGTGGGGCCAACGTCCTGACTTTC. This codes for CASSKTGTGGGGGANVLTF.

This clonotype turned up a few times. The chain is built from TRBV20-1 and TRBJ1-5; no clear D gene. Trimming stripped 2 bases from V and 4 bases from J, with 12 bases between. The germline V gene encodes CDR1 DFQATT and CDR2 SNEGSKA (reference sequence). The length of the CDR3 is 14 residues. CDR3 sequence (DNA): TGCAGTGCTAGAAAAAGAGAGGGAAATCAGCCCCAGCATTTT. As protein: CSARKREGNQPQHF.

Ten or more counts support this clonotype. This chain uses TRBV20-1 with TRBJ2-7; TRBD2 agrees at 13 bases. Germline-derived CDR1 and CDR2 are DFQATT and SNEGSKA (reference sequence). After removal of 3 bases from V and 6 bases from J, the junction contained 5 bases not matched to a gene. This CDR3 has 14 residues. The CDR3 DNA follows: TGCAGTGCTAGCGGACTAGCGGGGGTTGGCGAGCAGTACGTC. Translation: CSASGLAGVGEQYV.

This clonotype has just a few counts. The rearrangement links TRBV20-1 to TRBJ2-2, with TRBD2 identical over 7 bases. From germline, CDR1 is DFQATT and CDR2 SNEGSKA (reference sequence). After removal of 6 bases from V and 3 bases from J, the junction contained 7 bases not matched to a gene. The CDR3 covers 14 residues. The CDR3 DNA follows: TGCAGTGCGGGGGGGGAAGGAGACACCGGGGAGCTGTTTTTT. Protein sequence: CSAGGEGDTGELFF.

This clonotype was seen only a few times. The chain couples TRBV24-1 to TRBJ2-5; D remains ambiguous. The V gene's germline CDR1 is KGHDR and CDR2 SFDVKD. Trimming shortened V by 5 bases and J by 7 bases, and 25 bases separated the two germline ends. The CDR3 loop spans 17 amino acids. CDR3 residues: CATSGAGLLESEVTQYF. DNA for the CDR3: TGTGCCACCAGTGGGGCAGGTCTATTGGAAAGTGAAGTGACCCAGTACTTC.

The chain employs TRBV6-5 and TRBJ1-2; TRBD1 agrees at 9 bases. CDR3 size: 16 residues. CDR1 is MNHEY, CDR2 SVGAGI, per germline. V lost 1 base and J lost 4; bases outside the gene matches: 7. In DNA form, the CDR3 reads TGTGCCAGCAGTTACTACGGGACAGGGAAATCCTATGGCTACACCTTC. Translating it yields CASSYYGTGKSYGYTF.

The rearrangement joins TRBV12-3 or TRBV12-4 to TRBJ1-1, with D possibly TRBD1 on 5 matching bases. Deletions cut 3 bases from V and 1 base from J, with 12 bases between. The CDR3 totals 15 residues. As DNA, the CDR3 is TGTGCCAGCAGTTTTATGGGACTACGGAACACTGAAGCTTTCTTT. This gives the protein CASSFMGLRNTEAFF.

This chain joins TRBV4-3 and TRBJ1-6; D is possibly TRBD1 (5 bases). Per the germline V gene, CDR1 is LGHNA and CDR2 is YSLEER. V was trimmed by 1 base and J by 9 bases, leaving 13 bases between them. The CDR3 is made up of 15 amino acids. In DNA, the CDR3 is TGCGCCAGCAGCCAAGCGGGGGACGGGTTTTCACCCCTCCACTTT. This codes for CASSQAGDGFSPLHF.

Many counts were recorded for this clonotype. The chain joins TRBV20-1 to TRBJ1-5; 10 nucleotides line up with TRBD1. In germline, CDR1 is DFQATT, CDR2 SNEGSKA (reference sequence). The length of the CDR3 is 15 residues. The V gene end was trimmed by 6 bases and the J gene end by 5 bases; junction bases not matched to a gene: 10. In DNA form, the CDR3 reads TGCAGTGCCCCCAGACAGGGGGCGCGGGATCAGCCCCAGCATTTT. Protein product: CSAPRQGARDQPQHF.

This clonotype was seen repeatedly, ten times or more. The chain uses TRBV5-4 and TRBJ2-5; 7 positions agree with TRBD1. Per germline, CDR1 SGHNT and CDR2 YYREEE (reference sequence). The CDR3 totals 16 residues. V was pared by 0 bases and J by 2 bases, with 7 bases of the junction left unmatched. The chain's CDR3 is CASSLADRAIQETQYF. CDR3 nucleotides: TGTGCCAGCAGCTTGGCCGACAGGGCGATTCAAGAGACCCAGTACTTC.

This clonotype was detected many times. The chain has TRBV20-1 and TRBJ2-1, with no clear D. Trimming removed 5 bases at V and 1 base at J, with 9 bases between. The CDR3 is made up of 13 amino acids. Germline lookup yields CDR1 DFQATT and CDR2 SNEGSKA (reference sequence). The CDR3 here is CSADLRSYNEQFF. DNA for the CDR3: TGCAGTGCTGATTTGAGGTCCTACAATGAGCAGTTCTTC.

In its sample, this clonotype was seen many times. This chain connects TRBV5-1 to TRBJ2-5; tentative D call: TRBD2 (6 bases). This CDR3 is built from 13 residues. V dropped 4 bases and J dropped 4 bases, with 11 bases sitting between them. Per germline, CDR1 SGHRS and CDR2 YFSETQ. CDR3 nucleotide sequence: TGCGCCAGCAGCCAGGGAGCGGGAGAGACCCAGTACTTC. Translated, it gives CASSQGAGETQYF. Filled out from reference TRBV5-1 and TRBJ2-5, the complete variable domain reads KAGVTQTPRYLIKTRGQQVTLSCSPISGHRSVSWYQQTPGQGLQFLFEYFSETQRNKGNFPGRFSGRQFSNSRSEMNVSTLELGDSALYLCASSQGAGETQYFGPGTRLLVL.

This clonotype has a handful of counts. The V gene is TRBV20-1, the J gene TRBJ1-1; 9 nucleotides line up with TRBD1. The CDR3 is 15 residues long. V was clipped by 4 bases and J by 4 bases; unmatched bases: 10. Germline CDR1 DFQATT, CDR2 SNEGSKA (reference sequence). The DNA for the CDR3 is TGCAGTGCTACTGCACAGGGGGCTGGTGGCACTGAAGCTTTCTTT. This sequence encodes CSATAQGAGGTEAFF.

This clonotype was seen ten or more times. The germline gene is not matched at one end of the junction; a read error may be the cause. This chain uses TRBV7-8 with TRBJ2-1; the D gene could be TRBD1 or TRBD2 (5 bases each). Germline V gene data show CDR1 as SGHVS and CDR2 as FQNEAQ. The CDR3 loop spans 16 amino acids. The CDR3: CASTLTGLGMRNEQFF. The CDR3, as DNA: TGTGCCAGCACCTTAACGGGGCTAGGTATGAGGAATGAGCAGTTCTTC.

V and J are TRBV7-2 and TRBJ2-5; 14 bases are shared with TRBD2. V shed 6 bases and J 1 base; nucleotides not matched to a gene: 4. The CDR3 consists of 16 residues. From germline, CDR1 is SGHTA and CDR2 FQGNSA. In DNA, the CDR3 is TGTGCCAGCAGGAGGGGACTAGCGGGGGTCCAAGAGACCCAGTACTTC. It yields the protein CASRRGLAGVQETQYF.

The sample holds many counts of this clonotype. J is TRBJ2-1 and V is TRBV20-1; the match to TRBD1 covers 8 bases. The V gene end was trimmed by 4 bases and the J gene end by 4 bases; junction bases not matched to a gene: 9. The CDR3 sequence is 15 residues long. Germline V gene sequence: CDR1 DFQATT, CDR2 SNEGSKA (reference sequence). Here the CDR3 DNA reads TGCAGTGCTACGCACCCGGGACAGGCTTACAATGAGCAGTTCTTC. Translation gives CSATHPGQAYNEQFF.

This chain joins TRBV6-1 and TRBJ1-1; D not certain. Between the trimmed V and J ends, which lost 6 bases and 5 bases, there was a span of 19 bases. CDR3 length equals 15 residues. Germline lookup yields CDR1 MNHNS and CDR2 SASEGT. CDR3 residues: CASRDGVGFRTEAFF. The CDR3 bases are TGTGCCAGCAGGGACGGCGTCGGGTTTCGGACTGAAGCTTTCTTT.

The V call is TRBV23-1, the J call TRBJ2-5; D tentatively reads TRBD1 or TRBD2 (5 bases each). Being an ORF, TRBV23-1 has a function that is uncertain. V lost 0 bases and J lost 4, with 12 bases in between. The CDR3 consists of 15 residues. The CDR3 bases are TGCGCCAGCAGTCAATCGAGGACGAGGGGAGAGACCCAGTACTTC. Its translation: CASSQSRTRGETQYF.

At least ten counts were recorded for this clonotype. CDR3 loop: CASSQGGLQGAKGYTF. CDR3 in DNA: TGTGCCAGCAGCCAAGGAGGCTTACAGGGGGCGAAGGGCTACACCTTC. J is TRBJ1-2 and V is TRBV14, with 9 bases lining up with TRBD1. V gave up 1 base and J gave up 8 bases; unmatched junction bases: 11. From germline, CDR1 is SGHDN and CDR2 FVKESK. This CDR3 is built from 16 residues.

Many counts were recorded for this clonotype. The rearrangement uses TRBV20-1 and TRBJ2-2; D call uncertain. CDR3 length: 16 residues. The V and J ends lost 3 bases and 3 bases respectively, with 17 bases between them. Germline-derived CDR1 and CDR2 are DFQATT and SNEGSKA (reference sequence). Here the CDR3 DNA reads TGCAGTGCTAGGGCAGGCGCTTACCGGGACACCGGGGAGCTGTTTTTT. Encoded protein: CSARAGAYRDTGELFF.